This T cell receptor beta chain is drawn from a study of OX40 agonist ivuxolimab in advanced cancers. Study context: Ivuxolimab doses were 0.01, 0.1, 0.3, 1.5, 3 or 10 mg/kg every 2 weeks. Partial responses occurred in Three dose-escalation patients, one with hepatocellular carcinoma and two with cutaneous melanoma. Study findings and constraints: Relative to CD4+ cells, CD8+ T cells on average had more expanded clones. Undetermined was the antigen specificity of the expanded peripheral T cells.

The assay was immunoSEQ multiplex PCR, and TCRdb's table has in-frame clones only and misses some. The repertoire holds 40,000 or so clones, with roughly 84% as singletons. This clone was found a few times. Its antigen is unidentified. The CDR3 contains 15 residues. The trim removed 6 bases at V and 0 bases at J, leaving 7 bases unmatched. Germline loops: CDR1 MNHEY, CDR2 SMNVEV (reference sequence). The source of this sequence is an adult with an advanced solid tumor such as melanoma, head and neck, liver or kidney cancer. The sample in question was CD4+ or CD8+ T cells sorted from blood, obtained in a trial of the OX40 agonist ivuxolimab. This rearrangement joins TRBV27 to TRBJ2-7, with 8 positions matching TRBD1. The chain's CDR3 is CASSPGQGASYEQYF. CDR3 DNA sequence: TGTGCCAGCAGCCCCGGTCAGGGGGCCTCCTACGAGCAGTACTTC.